Described below is a single T cell receptor (beta chain) sequence and its context. The antigen is undetermined. This record comes from a study of cytomegalovirus exposure and HLA in healthy donors. PCR involved 60 Vbeta and 13 Jbeta primers. Sequencing was performed with immunoSEQ multiplex PCR; in TCRdb, only in-frame clones are kept and a portion is missing. The top ten clones hold about 6.4% of a sample with about 210,000 clones, about four fifths of them seen once. Trimming removed 7 bases from V and 3 bases from J; junction bases left unmatched: 9. Germline lookup yields CDR1 SQVTM and CDR2 ANQGSEA. The CDR3 is made up of 15 amino acids. Study-wide points: In a later analysis, compared with equally common non-associated chains, HLA-associated beta chains were more expanded. Later work associated fewer than 20,000 TCR beta sequences with HLA alleles at 0.05 false discovery rate.

The source material was PBMCs. The TCR was taken from a man in his forties in good health and CMV-seropositive. The J gene is TRBJ2-1, the V gene TRBV29-1, with TRBD2 matching over 10 bases. The CDR3 region has the DNA TGCAGCGAAAATCCGGGACTAGCGAACTACAATGAGCAGTTCTTC. Translating gives CSENPGLANYNEQFF.